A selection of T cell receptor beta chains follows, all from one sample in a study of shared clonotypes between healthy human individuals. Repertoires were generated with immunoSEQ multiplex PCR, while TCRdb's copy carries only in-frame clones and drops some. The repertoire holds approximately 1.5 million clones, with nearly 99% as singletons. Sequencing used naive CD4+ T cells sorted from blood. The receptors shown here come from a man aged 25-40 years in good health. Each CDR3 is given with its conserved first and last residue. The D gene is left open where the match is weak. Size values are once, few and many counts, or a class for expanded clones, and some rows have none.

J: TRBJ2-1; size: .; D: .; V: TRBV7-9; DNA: TGTGCCAGCAGCTTAGACATCTCCTACAATGAGCAGTTCTTC; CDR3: CASSLDISYNEQFF
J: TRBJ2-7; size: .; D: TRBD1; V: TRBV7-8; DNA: TGTGCCAGCAGCATACGCAGGACAGGACTCTACGAGCAGTACTTC; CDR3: CASSIRRTGLYEQYF
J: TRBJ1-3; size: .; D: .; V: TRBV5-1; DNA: TGCGCCAGCAGCTTGGCGGTCGGAAACACCATATATTTT; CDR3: CASSLAVGNTIYF
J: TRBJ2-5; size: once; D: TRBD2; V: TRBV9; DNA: TGTGCCAGCAGCGTAGCCCCGCTAGCGGGAGGGCCGGGAGAGACCCAGTACTTC; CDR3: CASSVAPLAGGPGETQYF
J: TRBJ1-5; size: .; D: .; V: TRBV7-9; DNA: TGTGCCAGCAGCCCCTCCGGGGGACAGCCCCAGCATTTT; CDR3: CASSPSGGQPQHF
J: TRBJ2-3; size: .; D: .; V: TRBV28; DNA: TGTGCCAGCAGCCCTGACGCCTCACCCCTCGGGACGCAGTATTTT; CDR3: CASSPDASPLGTQYF
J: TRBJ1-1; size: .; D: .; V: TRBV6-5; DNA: TGTGCCAGCGGACGCGGCGGGATCCACACTGAAGCTTTCTTT; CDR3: CASGRGGIHTEAFF
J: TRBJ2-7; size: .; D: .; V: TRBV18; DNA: TGTGCCAGCTCCCTGATGGGGGAACCCGCCTACGAGCAGTACTTC; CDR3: CASSLMGEPAYEQYF
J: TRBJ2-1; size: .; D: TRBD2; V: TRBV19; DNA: TGTGCCAGTAGTAGCCCCAGCGGTAGCGGGAGGTTGAACAATGAGCAGTTCTTC; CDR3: CASSSPSGSGRLNNEQFF
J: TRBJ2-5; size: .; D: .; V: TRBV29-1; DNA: TGCAGCGTTGAAGACGCGACAGGTCTGGAGACCCAGTACTTC; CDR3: CSVEDATGLETQYF
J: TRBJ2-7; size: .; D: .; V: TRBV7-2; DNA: TGTGCCAGCAGCCGCTCGTTCGGGGGTGAGCAGTACTTC; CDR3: CASSRSFGGEQYF
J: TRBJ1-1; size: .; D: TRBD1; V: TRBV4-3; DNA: TGCGCCAGCAGCGCCAACAGGGGAGGGGACACTGAAGCTTTCTTT; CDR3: CASSANRGGDTEAFF
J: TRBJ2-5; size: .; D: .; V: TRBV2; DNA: TGTGCCAGCAGTGCCGGATGGCGGGAGACCCAGTACTTC; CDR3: CASSAGWRETQYF
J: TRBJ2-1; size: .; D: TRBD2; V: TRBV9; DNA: TGTGCCAGCAGCGTAGGACTAGCGGCACAAAGCTCCTACAATGAGCAGTTCTTC; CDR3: CASSVGLAAQSSYNEQFF
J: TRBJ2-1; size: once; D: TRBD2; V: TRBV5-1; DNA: TGCGCCAGCAGCCCAGGACTAGCGGATTACAATGAGCAGTTCTTC; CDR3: CASSPGLADYNEQFF
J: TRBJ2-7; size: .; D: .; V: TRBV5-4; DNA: TGTGCCAGCAGCTTGATTCCGGGTGCCTACGAGCAGTACTTC; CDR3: CASSLIPGAYEQYF
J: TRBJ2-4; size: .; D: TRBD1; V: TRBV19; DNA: TGTGCCAGTAGTTACGCTCGACCTCCGGGACAGGGAGGAATTGTCAAAAACATTCAGTACTTC; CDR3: CASSYARPPGQGGIVKNIQYF
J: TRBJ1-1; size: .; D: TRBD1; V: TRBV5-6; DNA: TGTGCCAGCAGCTCGCCAGACAGGGGATATGCGGAAGCTTTCTTT; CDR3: CASSSPDRGYAEAFF
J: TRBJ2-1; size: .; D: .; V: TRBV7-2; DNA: TGTGCCAGCAGCTTAGGGGCAGCTCCACTTTATGAGCAGTTCTTC; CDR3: CASSLGAAPLYEQFF
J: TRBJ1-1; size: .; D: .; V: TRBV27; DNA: TGTGCCAGCAGTTTATCGGAGGGGTCCACTGAAGCTTTCTTT; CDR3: CASSLSEGSTEAFF